Shown below are 9 T cell receptor beta chains from a single sample sequenced in a study of shared clonotypes between healthy human individuals (dated by TCRdb to the early 2020s). The library was prepared using the immunoSEQ multiplex PCR assay. The table comes from immuneACCESS by way of TCRdb, which keeps in-frame sequences with V and J called. Part of the clones is missing from these tables; in studies checked, under half for an unresolved V gene and the rest for unknown reasons. For this sample the table gives around 2.1 million clones, of which roughly 95% were detected only once. The ten largest clones represent roughly 0.13% of the sample. Specimen: naive CD4+ T cells sorted from blood. What the cell subset or site label conveys for this sample: CD45RA+ positively selected. These receptors were collected from a man between 18 and 29 years old in good health.

The J gene is TRBJ1-2, the V gene TRBV11-2, with 7 positions matching TRBD1. Per germline, CDR1 SGHAT and CDR2 FQNNGV. The V and J ends lost 5 bases and 2 bases, in that order; junction bases with no gene match: 2. The CDR3 totals 13 residues. The CDR3 sequence: CASSEQGNYGYTF. In DNA, the CDR3 is TGTGCCAGCAGCGAACAGGGGAACTATGGCTACACCTTC.

The J gene is TRBJ2-3, the V gene TRBV5-1, with TRBD1 as a possible D gene (5 bases). Trimming took off 4 bases at V and 0 bases at J, with 12 bases between the two ends. Germline values: CDR1 SGHRS, CDR2 YFSETQ. The CDR3 has 15 residues. CDR3 DNA sequence: TGCGCCAGCAGCCTACCGACAGTAAGCACAGATACGCAGTATTTT. As protein: CASSLPTVSTDTQYF.

The chain links TRBV6-6 to TRBJ2-1, with D possibly being TRBD1 (5 bases). V lost 6 bases and J lost 7, with 10 bases in between. The CDR3 consists of 12 residues. CDR1 and CDR2 from the germline V gene are MNHNY and SVGAGI (reference sequence). The CDR3 sequence is CASRVRVNEQFF. The CDR3 region has the DNA TGTGCCAGCAGAGTCAGGGTTAATGAGCAGTTCTTC.

With respect to this clone: The sample contains more than one DNA sequence encoding this CDR3. The CDR3 protein is CAWSVSGTGELFF. CDR3 DNA sequence: TGTGCCTGGAGTGTTTCCGGGACCGGGGAGCTGTTTTTT. This sequence joins TRBV30 and TRBJ2-2; D is undetermined. The CDR3 runs to 13 residues. The germline V gene encodes CDR1 GTSNPN and CDR2 SVGIG (reference sequence). Trimming took 0 bases from V and 5 from J, leaving 7 bases between them.

The genes are TRBV2 and TRBJ2-1; 10 bases line up with TRBD1. The J segment lost 9 bases and the V segment lost 8 bases, leaving 10 bases of the junction unmatched. The CDR3 runs 14 residues. Germline CDR1 reads SNHLY; CDR2 reads FYNNEI. This CDR3 is CASGWDRGIGEQFF. The CDR3 DNA reads TGTGCCAGCGGGTGGGACAGGGGAATAGGTGAGCAGTTCTTC.

V is TRBV10-3 and J is TRBJ2-3; D is unclear. Germline V gene lookup returns CDR1 ENHRY and CDR2 SYGVKD. V was clipped by 4 bases and J by 2 bases, with 10 bases between them. This CDR3 is built from 14 residues. CDR3 sequence: CAISAKDPTDTQYF. DNA of the CDR3: TGTGCCATCAGTGCTAAAGACCCCACAGATACGCAGTATTTT.

The rearrangement links TRBV6-1 to TRBJ2-7; TRBD1 matches 8 bases. V dropped 3 bases and J dropped 2; count of bases not matched to a gene: 3. Germline assignment: CDR1 MNHNS and CDR2 SASEGT. This CDR3 is 14 amino acids long. CDR3 amino acids: CASSEVRGPYEQYF. CDR3 in DNA: TGTGCCAGCAGTGAGGTCAGGGGGCCCTACGAGCAGTACTTC.

The rearrangement uses TRBV28 and TRBJ2-7; TRBD1 agrees at 7 bases. The CDR3 has 18 amino acids. Per the germline V gene, CDR1 is MDHEN and CDR2 is SYDVKM. The ends lost 4 bases at V and 6 bases at J; junction bases unmatched: 21. The CDR3 loop reads CASSSPSFFDRAWSEQYF. The CDR3 DNA reads TGTGCCAGCAGTTCCCCCTCTTTCTTCGACAGGGCTTGGAGCGAGCAGTACTTC. Filled out from reference TRBV28 and TRBJ2-7, the complete variable domain reads DVKVTQSSRYLVKRTGEKVFLECVQDMDHENMFWYRQDPGLGLRLIYFSYDVKMKEKGDIPEGYSVSREKKERFSLILESASTNQTSMYLCASSSPSFFDRAWSEQYFGPGTRLTVT.

This chain joins TRBV10-3 and TRBJ1-3; no definite D call. Germline values: CDR1 ENHRY, CDR2 SYGVKD. This CDR3 region has 14 residues. The V gene lost 6 bases and the J gene lost 1 base, with 10 bases spanning the gap. The CDR3 region is CAIRDGASGNTIYF. The DNA for the CDR3 is TGTGCCATCAGGGACGGAGCGTCTGGAAACACCATATATTTT.